This T cell receptor (beta chain) was identified in a study of Ad26.COV2.S vaccination and SARS-CoV-2 variants. Study information: A COV1001 Ad26.COV2.S trial-arm participant provided the sample. Doses of Ad26.COV2.S were injected into muscle once or twice, 56 days apart. Study-level points and caveats: There was reportedly substantial breadth in spike-specific CD8+ and CD4+ T cell responses after vaccination. Vaccine and placebo recipients had comparable breadth of non-spike TCRs.

TCRdb's copy holds only in-frame clones and misses some; the assay was immunoSEQ multiplex PCR. Here the sample spans 250,000 to 300,000 clones, over 75% being singletons. About this clone itself: Its target is unknown.

Regarding treatment: over 15 received Ad26.COV2.S at low or high dose, single or two shots; 5 received placebo; per-sample allocation not given. Specimen acquisition occurred on day 63 following the initial vaccine or placebo injection. Germline loops: CDR1 SGHVS, CDR2 FQNEAQ. The CDR3 runs to 13 residues. Trimming took off 5 bases at V and 4 bases at J, with 9 bases between the two ends. The sequence was obtained from a person between 18 and 65 years old who received the Ad26.COV2.S COVID-19 vaccine or a placebo. The sequenced sample was peripheral blood, obtained in a trial of Ad26.COV2.S vaccine versus placebo. The gene calls are TRBV7-8 and TRBJ2-1; D possibly corresponds to TRBD1 (6 bases). CDR3 coding DNA: TGTGCCAGCAGCGAGGACAGATACAATGAGCAGTTCTTC. It encodes CASSEDRYNEQFF.